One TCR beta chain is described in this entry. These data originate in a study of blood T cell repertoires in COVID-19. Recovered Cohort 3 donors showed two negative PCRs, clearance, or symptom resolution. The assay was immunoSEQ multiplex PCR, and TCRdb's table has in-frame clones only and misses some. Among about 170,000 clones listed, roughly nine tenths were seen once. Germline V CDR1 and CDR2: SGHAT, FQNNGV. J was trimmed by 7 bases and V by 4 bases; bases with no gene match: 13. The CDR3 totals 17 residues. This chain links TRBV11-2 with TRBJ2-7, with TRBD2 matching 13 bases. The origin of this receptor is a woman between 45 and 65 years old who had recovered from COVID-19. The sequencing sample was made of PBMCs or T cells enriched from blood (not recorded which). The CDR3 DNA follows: TGTGCCAGCAGCTATCCGGGACTAGCGGGAATGGGTGGGGAGCAGTACTTC. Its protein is CASSYPGLAGMGGEQYF.